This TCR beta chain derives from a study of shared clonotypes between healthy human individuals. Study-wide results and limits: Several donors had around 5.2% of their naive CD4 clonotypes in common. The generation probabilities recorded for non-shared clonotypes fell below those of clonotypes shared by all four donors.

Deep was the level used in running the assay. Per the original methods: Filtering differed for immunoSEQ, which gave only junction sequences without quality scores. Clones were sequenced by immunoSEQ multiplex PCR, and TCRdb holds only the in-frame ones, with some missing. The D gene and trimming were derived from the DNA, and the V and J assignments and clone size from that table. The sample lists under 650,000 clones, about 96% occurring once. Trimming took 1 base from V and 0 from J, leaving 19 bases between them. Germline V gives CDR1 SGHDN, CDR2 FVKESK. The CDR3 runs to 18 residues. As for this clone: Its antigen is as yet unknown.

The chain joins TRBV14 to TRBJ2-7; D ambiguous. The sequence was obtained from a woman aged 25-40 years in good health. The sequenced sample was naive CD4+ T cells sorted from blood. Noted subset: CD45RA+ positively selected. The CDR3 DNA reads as TGTGCCAGCAGCCAAGGGCAGCTCGGGCAGGTTGGCTCCTACGAGCAGTACTTC. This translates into CASSQGQLGQVGSYEQYF.